These 4 T cell receptor beta chains share one sample of origin, sequenced in a study of response to subunit inactivated influenza vaccine. In TCRdb, the RT-PCR reads were re-called with MiXCR into one record per CDR3 protein. The sample has approximately 680,000 distinct CDR3 sequences, about 15% seen once. Source: PBMCs from blood, taken 11 to 12 days after vaccination. These receptors came from a man aged 50-59 years who received an inactivated influenza vaccine.

In its sample, this clonotype was seen many times. V gene TRBV29-1 combines with J gene TRBJ1-2; D unresolved. Germline CDR1 and CDR2: SQVTM and ANQGSEA. The V end was cut by 2 bases, the J end by 2 bases, with 9 bases between. The CDR3 covers 13 residues. CDR3 in DNA: TGCAGCGTTGAATCAGGTCGAAACTATGGCTACACCTTC. Translating gives CSVESGRNYGYTF.

The chain is built from TRBV12-3 or TRBV12-4 and TRBJ2-7; D is unresolved. The CDR3 length is 13 residues. The ends were cut back, 3 bases at V and 3 bases at J, with 9 bases in the middle. The CDR3 DNA sequence: TGTGCCAGCAGTTTCGATGGGGTCTACGAGCAGTACTTC. Translation: CASSFDGVYEQYF.

The chain couples TRBV5-1 to TRBJ2-7; 9 bases fit TRBD1. The junction had 4 bases not matched to a gene; V was cut back by 2 bases and J by 4 bases. Germline V gene lookup returns CDR1 SGHRS and CDR2 YFSETQ. The CDR3 length is 14 residues. In DNA form, the CDR3 reads TGCGCCAGCAGCTTCCGGACAGGGGCATACGAGCAGTACTTC. This sequence encodes CASSFRTGAYEQYF.

The chain joins TRBV12-3 or TRBV12-4 to TRBJ2-6, with D possibly called TRBD1 or TRBD2 (5 bases each). This CDR3 contains 17 residues. V lost 3 bases and J lost 0, with 12 bases in between. The CDR3 region has the DNA TGTGCCAGCAGTTTTTGGGACCGAGCCTCTGGGGCCAACGTCCTGACTTTC. Translating gives CASSFWDRASGANVLTF.